A selection of T cell receptor beta chains follows, all from one sample in a study of blood T cell repertoires in COVID-19. Repertoires were generated with immunoSEQ multiplex PCR, while TCRdb's copy carries only in-frame clones and drops some. The sample includes about 140,000 clones, 84% of them seen just once. The sample taken for sequencing was PBMCs or T cells enriched from blood (not recorded which). The receptors here all came from a young woman who had been exposed to COVID-19. The CDR3 runs from the conserved cysteine through the conserved F or W. D genes are given only for firm matches. Where a row states a size, it is once, few, many or the class of an expanded clone; other rows omit it.

d_call	clone_size	v_call	j_call	cdr3_aa	cdr3_nt
.	.	TRBV12-3/TRBV12-4	TRBJ2-7	CASREEDYEQYF	TGTGCCAGCAGAGAGGAGGACTACGAGCAGTACTTC
TRBD1	.	TRBV5-1	TRBJ1-3	CASSPRTGNGNTIYF	TGCGCCAGCAGCCCGAGGACAGGGAATGGAAACACCATATATTTT
.	.	TRBV6-2/TRBV6-3	TRBJ1-1	CASSGLRDEAFF	TGTGCCAGCAGTGGGCTTAGAGATGAAGCTTTCTTT
.	.	TRBV28	TRBJ1-5	CASSLSGFEQPQHF	TGTGCCAGCAGTTTATCAGGTTTTGAGCAGCCCCAGCATTTT
.	.	TRBV6-5	TRBJ1-1	CASSPGLNTEAFF	TGTGCCAGCAGTCCTGGCCTGAACACTGAAGCTTTCTTT
.	.	TRBV6-4	TRBJ2-6	CASSLSSGANVLTF	TGTGCCAGCTCCCTGAGCTCTGGGGCCAACGTCCTGACTTTC
.	.	TRBV5-1	TRBJ1-3	CASLGTRDPGNTIYF	TGCGCCAGCCTAGGGACAAGGGACCCCGGAAACACCATATATTTT
.	few	TRBV27	TRBJ1-6	CASSLGRDGYNSPLHF	TGTGCCAGCAGCCTGGGCCGGGATGGCTATAATTCACCCCTCCACTTT
.	.	TRBV30	TRBJ1-4	CAWSEGPQGLFF	TGTGCCTGGAGTGAGGGCCCCCAGGGACTGTTTTTT
.	.	TRBV30	TRBJ2-1	CAWSVGGSSYNEQFF	TGTGCCTGGAGTGTAGGAGGGAGTAGCTACAATGAGCAGTTCTTC
.	.	TRBV7-9	TRBJ2-5	CASSLPGVGETQYF	TGTGCCAGCAGCTTACCGGGAGTCGGCGAGACCCAGTACTTC
TRBD2	.	TRBV11-2	TRBJ2-5	CASSPRLAVYQETQYF	TGTGCCAGCAGCCCGCGACTAGCGGTATACCAAGAGACCCAGTACTTC
.	.	TRBV2	TRBJ1-1	CASSPRVTEAFF	TGTGCCAGCAGCCCCAGGGTGACTGAAGCTTTCTTT
TRBD2	.	TRBV10-3	TRBJ2-3	CAISTSGVTDTQYF	TGTGCCATCAGCACTAGCGGGGTTACAGATACGCAGTATTTT
TRBD1	.	TRBV4-3	TRBJ1-2	CASSLRQGTDYGYTF	TGCGCCAGCAGCCTGAGACAGGGGACGGACTATGGCTACACCTTC
.	.	TRBV28	TRBJ1-5	CASSPWGHSRNQPQHF	TGTGCCAGCAGTCCCTGGGGCCACTCACGCAATCAGCCCCAGCATTTT
TRBD2	.	TRBV18	TRBJ2-1	CASSPREGAYNEQFF	TGTGCCAGCTCTCCCCGGGAGGGCGCCTACAATGAGCAGTTCTTC
.	.	TRBV27	TRBJ2-7	CASSPPYLPGRGGYEQYF	TGTGCCAGCAGTCCCCCGTATCTTCCGGGCAGGGGCGGCTACGAGCAGTACTTC
TRBD2	.	TRBV28	TRBJ2-5	CASSLSGTSGMYQETQYF	TGTGCCAGCAGTTTATCCGGGACTAGCGGGATGTACCAAGAGACCCAGTACTTC
.	.	TRBV5-8	TRBJ1-4	CASSPEQFNEKLFF	TGTGCCAGCAGCCCGGAACAGTTTAATGAAAAACTGTTTTTT
TRBD1	.	TRBV14	TRBJ2-4	CASSPTTWTGSGNIQYF	TGTGCCAGCAGTCCCACTACTTGGACAGGGTCAGGAAACATTCAGTACTTC
TRBD2	.	TRBV5-6	TRBJ2-1	CASRKGAGEPSDEQFF	TGTGCCAGCAGAAAAGGAGCGGGAGAGCCTTCGGATGAGCAGTTCTTC
.	.	TRBV4-1	TRBJ1-1	CASSHATGNTEAFF	TGCGCCAGCAGCCACGCGACAGGGAACACTGAAGCTTTCTTT
TRBD2	.	TRBV11-3	TRBJ2-5	CASSSGLAGETQYF	TGTGCCAGCAGTTCGGGACTAGCGGGAGAGACCCAGTACTTC
.	.	TRBV6-5	TRBJ2-7	CASRQQQAYEQYF	TGTGCCAGCAGGCAACAACAGGCCTACGAGCAGTACTTC
.	.	TRBV28	TRBJ1-1	CASSVQSEAFF	TGTGCCAGCAGTGTGCAGTCTGAAGCTTTCTTT
.	few	TRBV30	TRBJ2-2	CAWSASAGRTGELFF	TGTGCCTGGAGTGCCTCCGCGGGAAGGACCGGGGAGCTGTTTTTT
.	medium-sized	TRBV21-1	TRBJ2-7	CASSKQGAYEQYF	TGTGCCAGCAGCAAACAGGGGGCCTACGAGCAGTACTTC
TRBD1	.	TRBV3-1/TRBV3-2	TRBJ1-4	CASSLRQGEEKLFF	TGTGCCAGCAGCCTACGACAGGGGGAGGAAAAACTGTTTTTT
TRBD1	.	TRBV6-2/TRBV6-3	TRBJ1-1	CASSHLDRGSTEAFF	TGTGCCAGCAGTCACTTGGACAGGGGGAGCACTGAAGCTTTCTTT
TRBD2	.	TRBV10-3	TRBJ2-3	CAILAGVGDTQYF	TGTGCCATACTAGCGGGAGTAGGAGATACGCAGTATTTT
.	few	TRBV7-2	TRBJ2-7	CASSSRGRQAYEQYF	TGTGCCAGCAGCTCCCGGGGCCGACAGGCCTACGAGCAGTACTTC
.	once	TRBV5-1	TRBJ1-2	CASSLGGPNSDGYTF	TGCGCCAGCAGCTTGGGGGGCCCTAATAGTGATGGCTACACCTTC
.	.	TRBV19	TRBJ2-7	CASSRLGYEQYF	TGTGCCAGTAGTCGACTGGGCTACGAGCAGTACTTC
.	.	TRBV28	TRBJ2-1	CASSSWTLVGEQFF	TGTGCCAGCAGTTCGTGGACTCTGGTTGGTGAGCAGTTCTTC
.	.	TRBV4-3	TRBJ1-6	CASSQDWASSYNSPLHF	TGCGCCAGCAGCCAAGATTGGGCGAGCTCCTATAATTCACCCCTCCACTTT
TRBD1	.	TRBV24-1	TRBJ1-4	CATSDSTTGSSTNEKLFF	TGTGCCACCAGTGATTCAACGACAGGGTCGTCAACTAATGAAAAACTGTTTTTT
TRBD2	.	TRBV2	TRBJ2-7	CASSEAIGRGVYYEQYF	TGTGCCAGCAGTGAAGCTATCGGGAGGGGAGTGTATTACGAGCAGTACTTC
.	few	TRBV28	TRBJ2-7	CASRGSLHEQYF	TGTGCCAGCCGAGGAAGTCTCCACGAGCAGTACTTC
.	.	TRBV4-1	TRBJ2-5	CASSHGPKGSPETQYF	TGCGCCAGCAGCCATGGACCGAAGGGGTCTCCGGAGACCCAGTACTTC
.	.	TRBV24-1	TRBJ1-5	CATSPPGGPQQPQHF	TGTGCCACCAGTCCACCGGGGGGCCCCCAGCAGCCCCAGCATTTT
.	.	TRBV7-9	TRBJ1-2	CASSPAGWRGGYTF	TGTGCCAGCAGCCCAGCGGGATGGCGGGGAGGCTACACCTTC
TRBD1	.	TRBV24-1	TRBJ1-5	CATRDREGQPQHF	TGTGCCACCAGGGACAGGGAAGGGCAGCCCCAGCATTTT
TRBD2	once	TRBV5-8	TRBJ2-7	CASSLVGLAAYEQYF	TGTGCCAGCAGCTTGGTCGGACTAGCGGCCTACGAGCAGTACTTC
TRBD1	.	TRBV5-1	TRBJ2-2	CASSFPRDRGRLFF	TGCGCCAGCAGCTTCCCCCGGGACAGGGGACGGCTGTTTTTT
TRBD1	once	TRBV28	TRBJ1-2	CASSDSPTGGGYTF	TGTGCCAGCAGTGACTCTCCGACAGGGGGCGGCTACACCTTC
.	.	TRBV4-3	TRBJ1-4	CASSQDTGQRINEKLFF	TGCGCCAGCAGCCAAGATACAGGACAGCGCATTAATGAAAAACTGTTTTTT
.	.	TRBV11-2	TRBJ2-2	CASSLRGGGPTGELFF	TGTGCCAGCAGCTTACGTGGAGGGGGCCCCACCGGGGAGCTGTTTTTT
.	.	TRBV4-1	TRBJ2-7	CASSLQDTSSYEQYF	TGCGCCAGCAGCCTACAGGACACGAGCTCCTACGAGCAGTACTTC